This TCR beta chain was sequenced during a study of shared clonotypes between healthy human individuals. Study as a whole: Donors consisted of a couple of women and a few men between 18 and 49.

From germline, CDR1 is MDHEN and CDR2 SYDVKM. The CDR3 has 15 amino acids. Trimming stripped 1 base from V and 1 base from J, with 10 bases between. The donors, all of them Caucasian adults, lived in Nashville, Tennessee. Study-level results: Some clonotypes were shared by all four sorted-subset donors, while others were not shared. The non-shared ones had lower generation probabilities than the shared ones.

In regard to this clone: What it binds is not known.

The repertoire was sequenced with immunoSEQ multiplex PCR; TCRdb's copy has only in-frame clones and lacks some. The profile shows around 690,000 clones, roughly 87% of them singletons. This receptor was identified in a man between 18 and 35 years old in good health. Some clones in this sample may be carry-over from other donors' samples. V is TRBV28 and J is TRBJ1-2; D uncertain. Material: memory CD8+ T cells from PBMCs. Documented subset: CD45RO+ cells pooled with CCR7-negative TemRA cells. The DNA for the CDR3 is TGTGCCAGCAGTTTATCTGGGCGTGGTAACTATGGCTACACCTTC. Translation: CASSLSGRGNYGYTF.